This T cell receptor beta chain emerged from a study of cytomegalovirus exposure and HLA in healthy donors. PCR employed 60 Vbeta and 13 Jbeta primers. Using immunoSEQ multiplex PCR, the repertoire was profiled, and TCRdb retains in-frame clones only, with some absent. The table lists about 100,000 clones, 81% of them singletons. Trimming at V came to 4 bases and at J to 5 bases, leaving 2 bases not matched to a gene. The CDR3 has 14 residues. Germline CDR1 SGHRS, CDR2 YFSETQ. The clonotype was recovered from a woman between 65 and 79 years old in good health and CMV-seropositive. What was sequenced was PBMCs. The chain has TRBV5-1 and TRBJ1-6, with 8 bases aligning to TRBD1. The CDR3 spells CASSATGDNSPLHF. CDR3 coding DNA: TGCGCCAGCAGCGCGACAGGGGATAATTCACCCCTCCACTTT.